Each of the 5 T cell receptor beta chains below was sequenced from the same sample in a study of cytomegalovirus exposure and HLA in healthy donors. 13 Jbeta primers and 60 Vbeta primers were used for the PCR. TCRdb's table, derived via immunoSEQ multiplex PCR, lists solely in-frame clones and lacks some. The repertoire holds fewer than 5,500 clones, with about 85% as singletons. Input material: PBMCs. Receptors originate from a woman aged 40 to 49 in good health and CMV-seropositive.

The chain is built from TRBV5-1 and TRBJ2-1, with D perhaps matching TRBD2 (6 bases). The germline V gene has CDR1 SGHRS and CDR2 YFSETQ. The CDR3 loop spans 15 amino acids. The V end was cut by 4 bases, the J end by 0 bases, with 11 bases between. CDR3 sequence (DNA): TGCGCCAGCAGCGTCGGGACTCACTCCTACAATGAGCAGTTCTTC. Translating it yields CASSVGTHSYNEQFF.

The chain uses TRBV30 and TRBJ2-5, with 7 positions matching TRBD2. Unmatched junction bases numbered 8, after V lost 4 bases and J lost 0 bases. CDR3 length: 15 amino acids. The germline V gene encodes CDR1 GTSNPN and CDR2 SVGIG (reference sequence). The CDR3 sequence is CAWNRDYLYQETQYF. CDR3 sequence (DNA): TGTGCCTGGAATCGGGACTACTTGTACCAAGAGACCCAGTACTTC.

The chain links TRBV28 to TRBJ2-7; 13 nucleotides align to TRBD2. The CDR3 extends over 15 amino acids. In germline, CDR1 is MDHEN, CDR2 SYDVKM. V was pared by 5 bases and J by 9 bases, with 10 bases of the junction left unmatched. Here the CDR3 reads CASSALGLAGEGQYF. CDR3 coding DNA: TGTGCCAGCAGTGCCCTAGGACTAGCGGGGGAGGGGCAGTACTTC.

The V gene is TRBV29-1, the J gene TRBJ1-4, with D maybe TRBD1 (5 bases). CDR1 SQVTM and CDR2 ANQGSEA come from the germline V gene. The CDR3 totals 13 residues. Trimming shortened V by 4 bases and J by 0 bases, and 6 bases separated the two germline ends. The CDR3 is CSVGGATNEKLFF. The CDR3, as DNA: TGCAGCGTTGGGGGGGCAACTAATGAAAAACTGTTTTTT.

The chain couples TRBV2 to TRBJ2-2, with 10 nucleotides matching TRBD2. This CDR3 comprises 15 residues. The J segment lost 8 bases and the V segment lost 3 bases, leaving 6 bases of the junction unmatched. In germline, CDR1 is SNHLY, CDR2 FYNNEI. The CDR3 coding sequence is TGTGCCAGCAGTGACGTAGCGGGGGGAAGAGGGGAGCTGTTTTTT. Its translation is CASSDVAGGRGELFF.